This TCR beta chain was profiled in a study of CD8+CD57+ T cells in acquired aplastic anemia. Study context: Sequencing produced an average of roughly 10 million reads per healthy donor for CD4+ cells.

Profiling of TCR beta VDJ combinations and CDR3 sequences used genomic DNA as template. TCRdb re-analysed the reads in MiXCR, keeping a single row per CDR3 protein. Among approximately 380,000 distinct CDR3 sequences listed, 55% to 75% were seen once. The source is a human donor in good health, serving as a control. Input material: sorted CD4+, CD8+, or CD8+CD57+ T cells (not recorded which) from PBMCs.

Here the CDR3 DNA reads TGTGCCAGCAGCTTAGTAAGGGGGAACCGAGGGGACTACTTC. Its translation is CASSLVRGNRGDYF. The rearrangement links TRBV7-2 to TRBJ2-7; possibly TRBD1 for D (6 bases). Trimming cost V 1 base and J 13 bases, with 20 bases left between them. Germline V CDR1 and CDR2: SGHTA, FQGNSA. This CDR3 region has 14 residues.